This TCR beta chain was found in a study of T cells after yellow fever vaccination. Study in general: Where fractions had low cell numbers, libraries were prepared from them with the SMART-Seq v4 Ultra Low Input RNA kit.

Study conclusions and caveats: Among primary-vaccination clones, most reappeared after the booster, at around 97% for CD4 and roughly 88% for CD8. Although most clonotypes did not, a small share appeared in both CD4 and CD8 compartments.

This clonotype has only a few counts. Its antigen is currently unknown. V dropped 3 bases and J dropped 7 bases, with 16 bases sitting between them. The CDR3 covers 15 residues. Germline V CDR1 and CDR2: SGHAT, FQDESV (reference sequence). One entry per CDR3 protein results from TCRdb running MiXCR on the 5' RACE reads. The table includes 150,000 to 200,000 distinct CDR3 sequences, approximately 10% detected once. This chain joins TRBV11-1 and TRBJ2-1; D unclear. This TCR was sampled from a man between 18 and 35 years old who received the YFV17D yellow fever vaccine. The sample in question was CD8+ T cells sorted from PBMCs, obtained 15 days after the yellow fever booster vaccination. CDR3 loop: CASSLSGTEVNEQFF. CDR3 DNA sequence: TGTGCCAGCAGCTTGTCTGGTACCGAAGTGAATGAGCAGTTCTTC.